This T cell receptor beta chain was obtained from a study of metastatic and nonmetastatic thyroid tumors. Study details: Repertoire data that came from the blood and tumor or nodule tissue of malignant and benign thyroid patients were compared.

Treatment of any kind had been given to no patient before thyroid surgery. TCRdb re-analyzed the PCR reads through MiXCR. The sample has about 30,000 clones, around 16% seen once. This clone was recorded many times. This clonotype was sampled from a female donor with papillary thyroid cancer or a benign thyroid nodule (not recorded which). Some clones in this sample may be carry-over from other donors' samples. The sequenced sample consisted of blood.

The chain's CDR3 is CASSEGSNTEAFF. CDR3 nucleotides: TGTGCCAGCAGTGAAGGGTCGAACACTGAAGCTTTCTTT. The rearrangement joins TRBV6-4 to TRBJ1-1, with unresolved D. Trimming cost V 3 bases and J 1 base, with 6 bases left between them. The CDR3 is 13 residues long. Germline V lookup: CDR1 MRHNA, CDR2 SNTAGT.